One T cell receptor beta chain is described in this entry. Its antigen specificity is not known. Base-call qualities are not available, and no considerably larger clone is one nucleotide away. The data originate from a study of liver allograft versus peripheral blood T cells (dated by TCRdb to 2020 to 2021). With respect to the entire study: The study compared T cell receptor repertoires found within transplanted livers against repertoires in the peripheral blood of liver transplant recipients. Summary of the overall study and its limitations: According to the report, the T cell receptor repertoires detected in peripheral blood were different from the repertoires found inside liver allografts.

The V end gives up 7 bases and the J end 5 bases, leaving 13 bases in the junction not matched to a gene. The CDR3 spans 16 residues, from the cysteine through the phenylalanine. Only the CDR3 DNA stays, 48 bases, in frame from base 1. The CDR1 and CDR2 encoded by the germline V gene are SNHLY and FYNNEI. Sequencing was carried out with an Illumina MiSeq. Clones were called with MiXCR by TCRdb after fastp trimmed the public reads at Q25, and only in-frame beta chains were retained. Every CDR3 protein is listed once, alongside the most common genes and DNA of its rows. Here the sample has some 1,500 distinct CDR3 sequences; around 10% occur a single time. The biggest ten clones account for more than 6.5% of the sample.

The sequence joins TRBV2 to TRBJ2-7; 11 central nucleotides agree with TRBD1. The sequence derives from a human patient who had a liver transplant. After a transplant, the donor of the graft may account for some T cells. This receptor carries the CDR3 CASTETFGTGGNEQYF. In nucleotides, the sequence is TGTGCCAGCACCGAAACCTTCGGGACAGGGGGAAACGAGCAGTACTTC.